Below are 27 T cell receptor beta chains sequenced from a single sample in a study of T-cell memory formation after mild COVID-19. In TCRdb, the 5' RACE reads were re-called with MiXCR into one record per CDR3 protein. The sample yields 540,000 or so distinct CDR3 sequences, around 21% seen once. The sample consisted of PBMCs or a T cell subset sorted from them (not recorded which). The receptors originated from an adult woman who had mild COVID-19 (a few samples of this study predate the infection). Cell type and time point are not known.

This clonotype was counted only a few times. CDR3 sequence (DNA): TGTGCCAGCACGCGAGGGGGAACCGGGGAGCTGTTTTTT. Translation gives CASTRGGTGELFF. The V gene is TRBV7-9, the J gene TRBJ2-2; D possibly corresponds to TRBD1 (6 bases). Germline V gene lookup returns CDR1 SEHNR and CDR2 FQNEAQ (reference sequence). V dropped 7 bases and J dropped 5 bases, with 11 bases sitting between them. The CDR3 covers 13 residues.

Comments on this clonotype: A read error may be the cause here, since a much bigger clone is one base away. The V gene is TRBV5-5, the J gene TRBJ2-6; D is unresolved. Germline V gene data show CDR1 as SGHKS and CDR2 as YYEKEE (reference sequence). The length of the CDR3 is 16 residues. In nucleotides, the CDR3 is TGTGCCAGCATCTTGGCAGAGATACCTGGGGCCAACGTCCTGACTTTC. It translates to CASILAEIPGANVLTF.

The chain joins TRBV5-4 to TRBJ2-2; perhaps TRBD2 as D (5 bases). This CDR3 comprises 16 residues. CDR1 is SGHNT and CDR2 is YYREEE in the germline V gene (reference sequence). Trimming shortened V by 0 bases and J by 6 bases, and 15 bases separated the two germline ends. The CDR3, as DNA: TGTGCCAGCAGCTTGGCCCTCGGTGGGCGGGCCGGGGAGCTGTTTTTT. Amino acid sequence: CASSLALGGRAGELFF.

Many counts were recorded for this clonotype. The chain recombines TRBV2 with TRBJ1-1; tentative D call: TRBD1 (5 bases). Germline assignment: CDR1 SNHLY and CDR2 FYNNEI. V lost 8 bases to trimming and J lost 3 bases, with 13 bases between them. The CDR3 spans 13 residues. CDR3 in DNA: TGTGCCAGCGCAGGGAATGAGGACACTGAAGCTTTCTTT. Translating it yields CASAGNEDTEAFF.

The sample holds a few counts of this clonotype. This chain links TRBV29-1 with TRBJ1-2, with a possible D match to TRBD1 (5 bases). V was clipped by 4 bases and J by 4 bases, with 13 bases between them. There are 13 residues in the CDR3. Germline V gene lookup returns CDR1 SQVTM and CDR2 ANQGSEA. CDR3 in DNA: TGCAGCGTTGGCAGGGAGCCCACCTATGGCTACACCTTC. Translating gives CSVGREPTYGYTF.

This chain uses TRBV25-1 with TRBJ2-5; D is possibly TRBD1 (6 bases). CDR1 is MGHDK and CDR2 is SYGVNS in the germline V gene. V was pared by 6 bases and J by 7 bases, with 15 bases between. There are 13 residues in the CDR3. Here the CDR3 reads CASSRAEQGTQYF. In DNA, the CDR3 is TGTGCCAGCAGCCGGGCGGAACAGGGGACCCAGTACTTC.

The chain has TRBV18 and TRBJ2-3, with D perhaps assigned TRBD1 or TRBD2 (5 bases each). In germline, CDR1 is KGHSH, CDR2 LQKENI. V was cut by 6 bases and J by 5 bases, with 12 bases left in between. The CDR3 has 13 residues. The CDR3 here is CASSGLAGDTQYF. The CDR3 DNA is TGTGCCAGCTCGGGGCTAGCTGGAGATACGCAGTATTTT.

The chain combines TRBV27 with TRBJ1-2; 7 bases are a match to TRBD1. The ends lost 2 bases at V and 4 bases at J; junction bases unmatched: 10. CDR3 length: 16 amino acids. The V gene's germline CDR1 is MNHEY and CDR2 SMNVEV (reference sequence). The CDR3 DNA reads as TGTGCCAGCAGTTTAGTAGCAGGGGACAGCCCCTATGGCTACACCTTC. Translating gives CASSLVAGDSPYGYTF.

At least ten counts were recorded for this clonotype. The DNA for the CDR3 is TGTGCCAGTAGGATATACAGGGACACTGAAGCTTTCTTT. It is translated as CASRIYRDTEAFF. The rearrangement joins TRBV19 to TRBJ1-1; D perhaps matches TRBD1 (6 bases). The ends were cut back, 6 bases at V and 3 bases at J, with 11 bases in the middle. Germline V gene sequence: CDR1 LNHDA, CDR2 SQIVND (reference sequence). CDR3 size: 13 residues.

A few counts support this clonotype. The chain uses TRBV7-7 and TRBJ2-7, with TRBD1 as a possible D gene (7 bases). Trimming took off 5 bases at V and 5 bases at J, with 16 bases between the two ends. CDR3 size: 14 residues. CDR1 and CDR2 from the germline V gene are SSHAT and FNYEAQ (reference sequence). CDR3 coding DNA: TGTGCCAGCAGCCCGGGGGACAGTCCACACGAGCAGTACTTC. It yields the protein CASSPGDSPHEQYF.

In its sample, this clonotype was seen many times. The J gene is TRBJ1-1, the V gene TRBV4-3; D may be TRBD1 (5 bases). Germline V CDR1 and CDR2: LGHNA, YSLEER. This CDR3 comprises 15 residues. V was clipped by 0 bases and J by 1 base, with 9 bases between them. The CDR3 bases are TGCGCCAGCAGCCAAGACAGGGTGGGGAACACTGAAGCTTTCTTT. This encodes CASSQDRVGNTEAFF.

The chain carries TRBV5-1 and TRBJ2-1, with a possible D match to TRBD2 (6 bases). This CDR3 is 14 amino acids long. Germline V gene data show CDR1 as SGHRS and CDR2 as YFSETQ. The V gene lost 9 bases and the J gene lost 2 bases, with 15 bases spanning the gap. CDR3 in amino acids: CATSWGETYNEQFF. CDR3 DNA sequence: TGCGCCACCTCCTGGGGGGAAACCTACAATGAGCAGTTCTTC.

This clonotype was seen a handful of times. V gene TRBV7-3 combines with J gene TRBJ2-3, with D perhaps matching TRBD1 (5 bases). V was trimmed by 5 bases and J by 4 bases, leaving 13 bases between them. Germline CDR1 SGHTA, CDR2 FQGTGA. The CDR3 has 14 amino acids. CDR3 region: CASSAGHGADTQYF. CDR3 sequence (DNA): TGTGCCAGCAGCGCAGGACATGGGGCAGATACGCAGTATTTT.

The V gene is TRBV24-1, the J gene TRBJ2-1; the D gene is possibly TRBD2 (7 bases). Germline V lookup: CDR1 KGHDR, CDR2 SFDVKD. V lost 2 bases and J lost 5, with 24 bases in between. The CDR3 totals 19 residues. The CDR3 coding sequence is TGTGCCACCAGTGATTCTCTTTGGGGGCGGGAGTCAGTGAACAATGAGCAGTTCTTC. Its translation is CATSDSLWGRESVNNEQFF.

This clonotype was observed at least ten times. The chain couples TRBV24-1 to TRBJ2-3; D call uncertain. The CDR3 is made up of 16 amino acids. Germline-derived CDR1 and CDR2 are KGHDR and SFDVKD. The germline V and J ends were trimmed by 0 bases and 0 bases, with 9 bases remaining between them. The CDR3 is CATSDLKSGSTDTQYF. For the CDR3, the DNA is TGTGCCACCAGTGATTTGAAGTCAGGAAGCACAGATACGCAGTATTTT.

This clonotype was observed at least ten times. The J gene is TRBJ2-7, the V gene TRBV27, with D possibly matching TRBD2 (6 bases). The CDR3 loop spans 13 amino acids. Germline V CDR1 and CDR2: MNHEY, SMNVEV (reference sequence). V was pared by 8 bases and J by 2 bases, with 13 bases between. CDR3 in amino acids: CASSRDSTYEQYF. The DNA of the CDR3 is TGTGCCAGCTCCCGGGACTCGACCTACGAGCAGTACTTC.

The chain employs TRBV5-1 and TRBJ2-7; 10 positions agree with TRBD1. The V segment lost 3 bases and the J segment 6 bases; nucleotides outside the gene matches: 18. The CDR3 covers 18 residues. The germline V gene has CDR1 SGHRS and CDR2 YFSETQ. CDR3 coding DNA: TGCGCCAGCAGCTCCCAACCGGGACAGGGGCACCCCTACGGCGAGCAGTACTTC. Translating gives CASSSQPGQGHPYGEQYF.

V gene TRBV5-1 combines with J gene TRBJ1-1; D is unclear. Germline V CDR1 and CDR2: SGHRS, YFSETQ. The V and J ends lost 4 bases and 8 bases respectively, with 18 bases between them. The CDR3 is made up of 14 amino acids. CDR3 sequence reads: CASSTSNGPSEAFF. The CDR3 DNA reads TGCGCCAGCAGCACCTCAAACGGTCCTTCCGAAGCTTTCTTT.

This clonotype has a handful of counts. The chain links TRBV5-5 to TRBJ2-7; 7 positions match TRBD1. This CDR3 contains 14 residues. Germline CDR1 reads SGHKS; CDR2 reads YYEKEE (reference sequence). The V segment lost 5 bases and the J segment 5 bases; nucleotides outside the gene matches: 10. The CDR3 reads CASRRGGEGHEQYF. The CDR3 nucleotides are TGTGCCAGCAGGCGAGGGGGCGAGGGCCACGAGCAGTACTTC.

This clonotype came up a few times. The chain uses TRBV7-6 and TRBJ1-4; D ambiguous. V shed 6 bases and J shed 7 bases, with 15 bases lying between them. Looked up from germline, CDR1 is SGHVS and CDR2 is FNYEAQ. This CDR3 region has 14 residues. CDR3: CASSSTGEGEKLFF. CDR3 bases: TGTGCCAGCAGTTCGACCGGGGAAGGTGAAAAACTGTTTTTT.

The chain links TRBV29-1 to TRBJ2-3, with D possibly matching TRBD2 (6 bases). The CDR3 loop spans 15 amino acids. Germline V gene data show CDR1 as SQVTM and CDR2 as ANQGSEA. V was cut by 4 bases and J by 2 bases, with 16 bases left in between. The CDR3 region has the DNA TGCAGCGTTGTAAAGGGGACTCTCCACACAGATACGCAGTATTTT. Its protein is CSVVKGTLHTDTQYF.

The chain recombines TRBV9 with TRBJ1-5, with 10 positions matching TRBD1. Germline V lookup: CDR1 SGDLS, CDR2 YYNGEE. This CDR3 is 16 amino acids long. After removal of 3 bases from V and 2 bases from J, the junction contained 5 bases not matched to a gene. The CDR3 DNA is TGTGCCAGCAGCGGAATTGGGACAGGGGGCAATCAGCCCCAGCATTTT. Encoded protein: CASSGIGTGGNQPQHF.

This chain uses TRBV5-1 with TRBJ2-2, with 8 bases identical to TRBD1. CDR3 length: 15 residues. CDR1 and CDR2 from the germline V gene are SGHRS and YFSETQ. V lost 3 bases, J lost 5 bases, and 6 bases stayed unmatched. The CDR3 reads CASSWMTGETGELFF. The CDR3 coding sequence is TGCGCCAGCAGCTGGATGACAGGGGAGACCGGGGAGCTGTTTTTT.

The CDR3 DNA is TGTGCCAGCAGCCTAGAGGACTACACAGATACGCAGTATTTT. It encodes CASSLEDYTDTQYF. The chain joins TRBV7-9 to TRBJ2-3, with D maybe TRBD2 (6 bases). The CDR3 runs to 14 residues. Germline CDR1 is SEHNR and CDR2 is FQNEAQ (reference sequence). Trimming took off 5 bases at V and 2 bases at J, with 11 bases between the two ends.

This clonotype has only a few counts. The rearrangement joins TRBV7-3 to TRBJ1-6; no reliable D call. The CDR3 is 14 amino acids. In germline, CDR1 is SGHTA, CDR2 FQGTGA. V was cut by 5 bases and J by 10 bases, with 15 bases left in between. The CDR3 region is CASSAQSPHSPLHF. In DNA, the CDR3 is TGTGCCAGCAGCGCGCAGAGCCCCCACTCACCCCTCCACTTT.

This clonotype was detected only a few times. The chain joins TRBV4-1 to TRBJ2-4; D might be TRBD1 (5 bases). CDR3 length: 15 residues. Germline V lookup: CDR1 MGHRA, CDR2 YSYEKL. V shed 1 base and J shed 6 bases, with 13 bases lying between them. The CDR3 protein is CASSQAQRTPNIQYF. The CDR3 DNA follows: TGCGCCAGCAGCCAAGCACAGAGGACACCAAACATTCAGTACTTC.

The V gene is TRBV5-1, the J gene TRBJ1-1, with a tentative D call TRBD1 (5 bases). Germline values: CDR1 SGHRS, CDR2 YFSETQ. CDR3 length equals 13 residues. Trimming left V 7 bases short and J 1 base short, with 11 bases between. CDR3 nucleotides: TGCGCCAGCGGCCCCGGGGGGAACACTGAAGCTTTCTTT. It is translated as CASGPGGNTEAFF.